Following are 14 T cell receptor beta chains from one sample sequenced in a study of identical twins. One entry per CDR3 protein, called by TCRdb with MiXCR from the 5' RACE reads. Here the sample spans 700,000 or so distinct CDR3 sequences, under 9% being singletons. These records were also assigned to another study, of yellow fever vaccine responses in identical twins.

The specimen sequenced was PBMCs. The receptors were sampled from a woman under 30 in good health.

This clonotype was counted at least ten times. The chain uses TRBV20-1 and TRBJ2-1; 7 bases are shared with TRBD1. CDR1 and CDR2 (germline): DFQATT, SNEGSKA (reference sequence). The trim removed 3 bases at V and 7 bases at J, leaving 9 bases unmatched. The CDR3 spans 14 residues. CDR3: CSARDRTTLNEQFF. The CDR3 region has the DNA TGCAGTGCTAGGGACAGGACCACTTTAAATGAGCAGTTCTTC.

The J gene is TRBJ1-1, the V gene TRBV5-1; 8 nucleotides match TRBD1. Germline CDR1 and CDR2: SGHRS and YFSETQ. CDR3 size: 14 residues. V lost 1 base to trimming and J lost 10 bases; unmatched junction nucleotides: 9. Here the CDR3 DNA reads TGCGCCAGCAGCTTGTATTTACAGGGGGAGGTAGCTTTCTTT. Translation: CASSLYLQGEVAFF.

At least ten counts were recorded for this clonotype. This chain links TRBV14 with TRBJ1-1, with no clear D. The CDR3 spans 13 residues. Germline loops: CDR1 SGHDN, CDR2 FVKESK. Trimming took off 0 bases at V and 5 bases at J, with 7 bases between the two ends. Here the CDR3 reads CASSQDEGTEAFF. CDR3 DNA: TGTGCCAGCAGCCAAGACGAAGGGACTGAAGCTTTCTTT.

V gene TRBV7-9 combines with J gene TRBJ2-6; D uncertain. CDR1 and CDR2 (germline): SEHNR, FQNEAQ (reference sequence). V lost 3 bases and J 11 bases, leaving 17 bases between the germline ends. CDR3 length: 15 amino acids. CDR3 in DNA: TGTGCCAGCAGCTTCAAGGGTAGTGAGCTTGACGTCCTGACTTTC. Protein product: CASSFKGSELDVLTF.

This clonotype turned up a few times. In DNA form, the CDR3 reads TGCAGTGCTAGAGATCCGGGACAGGCGACCTCCTACGAGCAGTACTTC. Amino acids: CSARDPGQATSYEQYF. The rearrangement joins TRBV20-1 to TRBJ2-7; 8 nucleotides agree with TRBD1. The germline V gene encodes CDR1 DFQATT and CDR2 SNEGSKA (reference sequence). The CDR3 is 16 residues long. J was trimmed by 0 bases and V by 0 bases; bases with no gene match: 7.

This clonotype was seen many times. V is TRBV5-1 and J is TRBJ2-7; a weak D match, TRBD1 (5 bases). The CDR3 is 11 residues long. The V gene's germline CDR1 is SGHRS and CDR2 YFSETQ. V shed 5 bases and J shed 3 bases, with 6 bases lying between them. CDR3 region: CASRQGYEQYF. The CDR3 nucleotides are TGCGCCAGCAGGCAGGGCTACGAGCAGTACTTC.

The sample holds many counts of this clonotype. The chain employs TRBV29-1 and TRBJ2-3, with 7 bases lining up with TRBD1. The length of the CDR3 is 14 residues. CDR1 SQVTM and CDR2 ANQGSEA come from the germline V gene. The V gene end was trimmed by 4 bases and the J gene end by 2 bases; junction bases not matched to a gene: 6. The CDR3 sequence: CSVGQGDVTDTQYF. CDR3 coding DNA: TGCAGCGTTGGGCAGGGGGACGTCACAGATACGCAGTATTTT.

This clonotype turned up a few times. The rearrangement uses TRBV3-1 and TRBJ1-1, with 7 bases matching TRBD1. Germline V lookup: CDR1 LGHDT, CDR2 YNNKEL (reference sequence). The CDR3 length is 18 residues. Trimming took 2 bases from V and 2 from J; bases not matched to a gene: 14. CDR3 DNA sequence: TGTGCCAGCAGCCAACCTCGGGCGGAGGGGGCGCGTAACACTGAAGCTTTCTTT. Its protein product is CASSQPRAEGARNTEAFF. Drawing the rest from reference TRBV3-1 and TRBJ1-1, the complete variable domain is DTAVSQTPKYLVTQMGNDKSIKCEQNLGHDTMYWYKQDSKKFLKIMFSYNNKELIINETVPNRFSPKSPDKAHLNLHINSLELGDSAVYFCASSQPRAEGARNTEAFFGQGTRLTVV.

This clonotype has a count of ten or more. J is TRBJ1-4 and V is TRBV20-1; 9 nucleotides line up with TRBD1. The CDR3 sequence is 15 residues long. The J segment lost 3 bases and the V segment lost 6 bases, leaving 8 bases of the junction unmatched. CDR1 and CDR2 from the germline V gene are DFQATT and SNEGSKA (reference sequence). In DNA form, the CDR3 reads TGCAGTGCGGTGAACAGGGGGCCGGCTAATGAAAAACTGTTTTTT. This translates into CSAVNRGPANEKLFF.

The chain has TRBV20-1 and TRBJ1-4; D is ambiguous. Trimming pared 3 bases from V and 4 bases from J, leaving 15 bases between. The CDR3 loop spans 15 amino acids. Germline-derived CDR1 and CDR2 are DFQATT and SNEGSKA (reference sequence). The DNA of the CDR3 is TGCAGTGCTAGTTCGATCCGAGGCGGTAATGAAAAACTGTTTTTT. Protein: CSASSIRGGNEKLFF.

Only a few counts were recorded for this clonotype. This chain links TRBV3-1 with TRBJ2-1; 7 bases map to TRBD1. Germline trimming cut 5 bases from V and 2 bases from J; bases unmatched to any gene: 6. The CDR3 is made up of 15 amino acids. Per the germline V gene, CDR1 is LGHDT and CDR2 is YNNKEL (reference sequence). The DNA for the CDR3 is TGTGCCAGCAGCTTCGGACAGGAGACCTACAATGAGCAGTTCTTC. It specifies CASSFGQETYNEQFF.

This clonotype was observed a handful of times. CDR3 in DNA: TGTGCCAGCAGCTCCGATCAGGGTGCGGGGGGGCCTTTGAGAGAGACCCAGTACTTC. Translated, it gives CASSSDQGAGGPLRETQYF. The chain combines TRBV7-8 with TRBJ2-5, with 9 nucleotides matching TRBD2. Germline values: CDR1 SGHVS, CDR2 FQNEAQ. The ends lost 4 bases at V and 4 bases at J; junction bases unmatched: 19. The CDR3 loop spans 19 amino acids.

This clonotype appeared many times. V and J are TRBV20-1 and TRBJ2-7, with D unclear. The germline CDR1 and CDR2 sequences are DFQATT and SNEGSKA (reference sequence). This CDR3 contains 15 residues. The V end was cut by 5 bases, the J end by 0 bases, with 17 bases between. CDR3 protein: CSAADMGGSSYEQYF. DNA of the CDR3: TGCAGTGCTGCCGACATGGGCGGAAGCTCCTACGAGCAGTACTTC.

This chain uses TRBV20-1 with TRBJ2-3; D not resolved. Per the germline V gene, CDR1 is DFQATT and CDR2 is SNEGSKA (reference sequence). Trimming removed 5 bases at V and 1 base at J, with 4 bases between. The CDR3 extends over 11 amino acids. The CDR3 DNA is TGCAGTGCTCCTCGCACAGATACGCAGTATTTT. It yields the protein CSAPRTDTQYF.